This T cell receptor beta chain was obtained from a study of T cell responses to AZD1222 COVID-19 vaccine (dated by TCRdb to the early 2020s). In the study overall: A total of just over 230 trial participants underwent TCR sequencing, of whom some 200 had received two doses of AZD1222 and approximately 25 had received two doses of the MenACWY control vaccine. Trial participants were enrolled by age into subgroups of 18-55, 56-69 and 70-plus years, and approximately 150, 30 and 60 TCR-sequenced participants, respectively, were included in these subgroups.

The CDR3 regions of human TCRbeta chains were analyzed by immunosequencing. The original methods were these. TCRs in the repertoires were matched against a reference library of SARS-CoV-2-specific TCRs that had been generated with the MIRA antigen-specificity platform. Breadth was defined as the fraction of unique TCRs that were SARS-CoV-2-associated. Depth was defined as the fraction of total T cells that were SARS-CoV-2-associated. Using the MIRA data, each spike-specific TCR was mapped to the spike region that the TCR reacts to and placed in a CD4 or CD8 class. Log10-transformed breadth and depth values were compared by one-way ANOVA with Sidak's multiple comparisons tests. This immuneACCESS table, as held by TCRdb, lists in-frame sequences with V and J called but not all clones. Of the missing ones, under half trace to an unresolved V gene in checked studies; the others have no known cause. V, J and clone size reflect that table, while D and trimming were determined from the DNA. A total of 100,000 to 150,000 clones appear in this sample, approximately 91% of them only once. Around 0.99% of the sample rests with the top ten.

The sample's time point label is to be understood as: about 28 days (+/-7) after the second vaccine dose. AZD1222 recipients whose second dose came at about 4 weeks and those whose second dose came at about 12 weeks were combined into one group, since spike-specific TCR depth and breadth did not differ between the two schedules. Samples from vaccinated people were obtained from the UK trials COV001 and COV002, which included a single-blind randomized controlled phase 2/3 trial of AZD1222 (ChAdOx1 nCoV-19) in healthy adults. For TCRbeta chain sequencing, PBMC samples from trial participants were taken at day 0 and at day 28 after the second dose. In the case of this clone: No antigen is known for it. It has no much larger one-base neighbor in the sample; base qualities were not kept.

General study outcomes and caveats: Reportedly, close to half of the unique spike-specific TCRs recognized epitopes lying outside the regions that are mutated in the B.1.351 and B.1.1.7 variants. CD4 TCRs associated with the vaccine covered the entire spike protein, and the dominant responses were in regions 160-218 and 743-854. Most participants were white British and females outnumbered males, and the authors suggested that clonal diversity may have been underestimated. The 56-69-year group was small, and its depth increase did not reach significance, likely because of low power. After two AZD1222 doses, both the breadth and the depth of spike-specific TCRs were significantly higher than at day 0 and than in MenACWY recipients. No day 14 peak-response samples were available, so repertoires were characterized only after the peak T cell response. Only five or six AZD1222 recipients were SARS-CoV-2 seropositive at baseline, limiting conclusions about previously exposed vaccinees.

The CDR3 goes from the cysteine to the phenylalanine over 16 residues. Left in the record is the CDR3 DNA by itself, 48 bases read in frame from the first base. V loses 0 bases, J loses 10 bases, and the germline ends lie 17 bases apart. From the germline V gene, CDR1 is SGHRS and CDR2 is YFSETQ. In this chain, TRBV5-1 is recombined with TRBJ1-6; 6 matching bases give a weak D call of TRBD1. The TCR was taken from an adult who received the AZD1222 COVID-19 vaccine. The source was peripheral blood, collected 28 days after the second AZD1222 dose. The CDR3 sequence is CASSLGIRGVRSPLHF. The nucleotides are TGCGCCAGCAGCTTGGGTATCAGGGGTGTACGCTCACCCCTCCACTTT.